Following are 6 T cell receptor beta chains from one sample sequenced in a study of T cells in Graves' hyperthyroidism and ophthalmopathy. Template material for amplifying TCR beta CDR3 regions consisted of RNA transcripts. HTBI primers drove first-round RT-PCR of the TCR CDR3. From the multiplex PCR reads, TCRdb called clonotypes with MiXCR, one entry per CDR3 protein. Among roughly 350,000 distinct CDR3 sequences listed, roughly 15% were seen once. The sequencing sample was made of blood. The origin of the receptors is a woman aged 25 to 39 with Graves' ophthalmopathy.

The sample holds many counts of this clonotype. This chain links TRBV27 with TRBJ2-5, with TRBD2 matching 8 bases. Germline assignment: CDR1 MNHEY and CDR2 SMNVEV (reference sequence). This CDR3 has 15 amino acids. J lost 6 bases, V lost 3 bases, and 9 bases had no gene match. Written as DNA, the CDR3 is TGTGCCAGCAGTTTCGAGACGGGGGGGGTAAAGACCCAGTACTTC. It is translated as CASSFETGGVKTQYF.

In its sample, this clonotype was seen many times. The chain is built from TRBV4-1 and TRBJ2-7, with 8 positions matching TRBD1. The CDR3 covers 18 residues. V lost 0 bases and J lost 1; bases outside the gene matches: 11. CDR1 is MGHRA and CDR2 is YSYEKL in the germline V gene. CDR3 residues: CASSQDLHAGQASYEQYF. The CDR3 DNA is TGCGCCAGCAGCCAAGATCTGCACGCGGGACAGGCGTCCTACGAGCAGTACTTC.

The chain uses TRBV12-3 or TRBV12-4 and TRBJ2-2; TRBD1 is a possible D gene (6 bases). The ends were cut back, 8 bases at V and 5 bases at J, with 27 bases in the middle. The CDR3 is made up of 18 amino acids. This CDR3 reads CASRKPLLDRGRTGELFF. The DNA for the CDR3 is TGTGCCAGCCGAAAGCCCCTCCTGGACAGAGGACGGACCGGGGAGCTGTTTTTT.

Many counts were recorded for this clonotype. V is TRBV5-1 and J is TRBJ1-4, with unresolved D. V was pared by 0 bases and J by 3 bases, with 9 bases between. Looked up from germline, CDR1 is SGHRS and CDR2 is YFSETQ. CDR3 size: 15 residues. Written as DNA, the CDR3 is TGCGCCAGCAGCTTGGTCGCGGGGTCTAATGAAAAACTGTTTTTT. Amino acid sequence: CASSLVAGSNEKLFF.

This clonotype has ten or more counts. V usage is TRBV20-1 and J usage is TRBJ1-1; no definite D call. The CDR3 consists of 14 residues. Trimming cost V 0 bases and J 1 base, with 9 bases left between them. Germline V gives CDR1 DFQATT, CDR2 SNEGSKA (reference sequence). CDR3 DNA sequence: TGCAGTGCTAGAGACGGAACCAGGAACACTGAAGCTTTCTTT. Encoded protein: CSARDGTRNTEAFF.

This clonotype was seen a few times. This chain links TRBV5-4 with TRBJ2-3; TRBD2 matches 11 bases. Trimming took 4 bases from V and 6 from J; bases not matched to a gene: 10. This CDR3 has 16 amino acids. The germline V gene encodes CDR1 SGHNT and CDR2 YYREEE (reference sequence). CDR3 bases: TGTGCCAGCAGCACCGTAGCGGGGGGGCCGGGGGATACGCAGTATTTT. It translates to CASSTVAGGPGDTQYF.